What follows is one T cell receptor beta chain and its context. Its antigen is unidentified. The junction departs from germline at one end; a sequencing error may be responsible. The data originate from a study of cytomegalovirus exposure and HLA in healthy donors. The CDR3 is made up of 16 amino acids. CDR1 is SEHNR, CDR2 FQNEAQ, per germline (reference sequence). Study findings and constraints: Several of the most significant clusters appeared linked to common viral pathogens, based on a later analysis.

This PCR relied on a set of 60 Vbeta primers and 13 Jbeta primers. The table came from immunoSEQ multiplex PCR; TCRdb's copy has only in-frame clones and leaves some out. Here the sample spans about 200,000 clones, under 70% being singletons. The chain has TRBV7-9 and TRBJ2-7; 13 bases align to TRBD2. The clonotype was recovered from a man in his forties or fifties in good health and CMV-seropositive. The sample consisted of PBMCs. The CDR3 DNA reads TGTTCCAGCAGCCCCCCGGGACTAGCGGGGCTTGGGGAGCAGTACTTC. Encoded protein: CSSSPPGLAGLGEQYF.